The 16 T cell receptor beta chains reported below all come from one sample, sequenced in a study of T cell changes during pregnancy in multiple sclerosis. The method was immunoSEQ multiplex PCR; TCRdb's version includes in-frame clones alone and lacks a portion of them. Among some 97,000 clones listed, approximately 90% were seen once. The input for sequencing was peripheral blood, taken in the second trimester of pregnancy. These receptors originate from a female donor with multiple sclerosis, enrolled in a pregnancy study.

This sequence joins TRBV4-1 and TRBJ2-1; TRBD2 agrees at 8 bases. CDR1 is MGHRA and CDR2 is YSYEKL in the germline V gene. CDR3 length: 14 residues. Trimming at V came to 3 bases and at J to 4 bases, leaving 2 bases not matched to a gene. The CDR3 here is CASSQRGDYNEQFF. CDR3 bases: TGCGCCAGCAGCCAGCGGGGGGATTACAATGAGCAGTTCTTC.

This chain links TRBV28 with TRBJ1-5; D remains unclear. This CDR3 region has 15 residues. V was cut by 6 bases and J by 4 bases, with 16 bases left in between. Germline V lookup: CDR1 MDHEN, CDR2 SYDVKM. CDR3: CASSPAEIGNQPQHF. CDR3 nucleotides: TGTGCCAGCAGCCCCGCGGAGATTGGGAATCAGCCCCAGCATTTT.

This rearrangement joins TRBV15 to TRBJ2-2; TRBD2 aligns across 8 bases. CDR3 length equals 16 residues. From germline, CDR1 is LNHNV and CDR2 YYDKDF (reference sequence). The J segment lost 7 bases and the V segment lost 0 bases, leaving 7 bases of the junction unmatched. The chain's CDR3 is CATSRDQTSVFGELFF. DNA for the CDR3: TGTGCCACCAGCAGAGATCAGACTAGCGTATTCGGGGAGCTGTTTTTT. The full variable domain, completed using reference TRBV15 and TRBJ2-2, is DAMVIQNPRYQVTQFGKPVTLSCSQTLNHNVMYWYQQKSSQAPKLLFHYYDKDFNNEADTPDNFQSRRPNTSFCFLDIRSPGLGDTAMYLCATSRDQTSVFGELFFGEGSRLTVL.

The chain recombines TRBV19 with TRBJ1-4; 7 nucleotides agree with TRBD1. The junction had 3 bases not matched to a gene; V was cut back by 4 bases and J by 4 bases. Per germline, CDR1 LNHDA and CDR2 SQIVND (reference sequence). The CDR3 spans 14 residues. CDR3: CASSTRQGNEKLFF. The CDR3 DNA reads TGTGCCAGTAGTACCCGACAGGGTAATGAAAAACTGTTTTTT.

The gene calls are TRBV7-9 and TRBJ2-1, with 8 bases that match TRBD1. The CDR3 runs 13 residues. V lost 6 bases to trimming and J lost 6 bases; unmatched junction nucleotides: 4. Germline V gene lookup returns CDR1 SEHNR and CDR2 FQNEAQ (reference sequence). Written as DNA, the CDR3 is TGTGCCAGCAGGCCCACAGGGGGCAATGAGCAGTTCTTC. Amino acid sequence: CASRPTGGNEQFF.

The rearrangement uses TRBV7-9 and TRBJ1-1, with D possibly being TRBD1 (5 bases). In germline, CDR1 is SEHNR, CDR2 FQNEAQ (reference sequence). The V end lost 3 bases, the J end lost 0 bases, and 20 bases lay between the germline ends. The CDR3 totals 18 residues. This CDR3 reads CASSFPTARDRMNTEAFF. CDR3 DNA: TGTGCCAGCAGCTTCCCCACCGCCAGGGATCGGATGAACACTGAAGCTTTCTTT.

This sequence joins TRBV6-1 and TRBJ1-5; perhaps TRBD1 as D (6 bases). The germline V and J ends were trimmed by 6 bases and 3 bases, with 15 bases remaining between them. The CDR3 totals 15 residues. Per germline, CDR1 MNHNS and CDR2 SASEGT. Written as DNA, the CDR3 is TGTGCCAGCAGCGTCGACAGGAGTACCAATCAGCCCCAGCATTTT. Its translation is CASSVDRSTNQPQHF.

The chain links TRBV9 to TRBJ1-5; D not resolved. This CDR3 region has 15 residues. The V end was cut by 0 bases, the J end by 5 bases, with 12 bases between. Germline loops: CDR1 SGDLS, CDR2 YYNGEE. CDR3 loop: CASSVGRGTDQPQHF. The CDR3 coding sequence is TGTGCCAGCAGCGTAGGACGCGGAACGGATCAGCCCCAGCATTTT.

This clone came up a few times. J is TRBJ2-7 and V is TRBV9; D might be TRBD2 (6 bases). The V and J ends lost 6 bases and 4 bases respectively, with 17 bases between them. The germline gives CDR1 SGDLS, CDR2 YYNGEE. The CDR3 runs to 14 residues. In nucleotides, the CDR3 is TGTGCCAGCACCCATAGTGGGAGGTTATACGAGCAGTACTTC. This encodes CASTHSGRLYEQYF.

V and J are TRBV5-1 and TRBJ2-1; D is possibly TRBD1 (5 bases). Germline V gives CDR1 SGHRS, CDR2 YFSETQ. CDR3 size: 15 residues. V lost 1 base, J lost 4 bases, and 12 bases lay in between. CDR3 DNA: TGCGCCAGCAGCTTGATTCAGACAGCTTACAATGAGCAGTTCTTC. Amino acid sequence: CASSLIQTAYNEQFF.

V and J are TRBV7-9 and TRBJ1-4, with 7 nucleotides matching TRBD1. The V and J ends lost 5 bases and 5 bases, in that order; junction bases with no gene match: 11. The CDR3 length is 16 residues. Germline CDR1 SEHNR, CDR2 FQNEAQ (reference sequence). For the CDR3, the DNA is TGTGCCAGCAGCCGACGAAGGACAGGAGGAAATGAAAAACTGTTTTTT. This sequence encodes CASSRRRTGGNEKLFF. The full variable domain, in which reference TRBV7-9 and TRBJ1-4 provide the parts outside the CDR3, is DTGVSQNPRHKITKRGQNVTFRCDPISEHNRLYWYRQTLGQGPEFLTYFQNEAQLEKSRLLSDRFSAERPKGSFSTLEIQRTEQGDSAMYLCASSRRRTGGNEKLFFGSGTQLSVL.

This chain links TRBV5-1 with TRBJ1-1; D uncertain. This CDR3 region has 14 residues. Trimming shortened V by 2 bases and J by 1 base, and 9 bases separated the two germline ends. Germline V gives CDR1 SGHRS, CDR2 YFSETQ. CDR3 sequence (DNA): TGCGCCAGCAGCTTCGGCAGCGCGAACACTGAAGCTTTCTTT. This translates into CASSFGSANTEAFF.

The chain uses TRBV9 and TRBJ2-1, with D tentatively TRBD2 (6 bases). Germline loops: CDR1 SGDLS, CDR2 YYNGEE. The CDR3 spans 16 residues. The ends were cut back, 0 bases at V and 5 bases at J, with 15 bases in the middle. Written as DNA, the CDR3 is TGTGCCAGCAGCGTAGGCCCGCGGGGAGGAGACAATGAGCAGTTCTTC. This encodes CASSVGPRGGDNEQFF.

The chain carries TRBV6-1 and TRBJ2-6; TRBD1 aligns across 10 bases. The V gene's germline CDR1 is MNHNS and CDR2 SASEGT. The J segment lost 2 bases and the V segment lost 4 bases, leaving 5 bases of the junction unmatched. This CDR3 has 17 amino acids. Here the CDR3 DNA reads TGTGCCAGCAGTGGGGGACAGGGGCTCCCTGGGGCCAACGTCCTGACTTTC. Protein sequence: CASSGGQGLPGANVLTF.

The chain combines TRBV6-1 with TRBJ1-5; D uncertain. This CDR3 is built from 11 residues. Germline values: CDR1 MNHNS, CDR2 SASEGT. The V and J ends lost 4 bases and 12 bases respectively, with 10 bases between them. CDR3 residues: CASSGSLVQHF. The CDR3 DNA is TGTGCCAGCAGTGGATCATTAGTCCAGCATTTT.

CDR3 amino acids: CASSFRTGAYEQYF. CDR3 DNA: TGTGCCAGCAGCTTTCGGACAGGGGCCTACGAGCAGTACTTC. The chain employs TRBV5-5 and TRBJ2-7; 9 bases align to TRBD1. The CDR3 contains 14 residues. Trimming at V came to 2 bases and at J to 2 bases, leaving 2 bases not matched to a gene. CDR1 and CDR2 (germline): SGHKS, YYEKEE (reference sequence).